The next 25 T cell receptor beta chains were all read from a single sample in a study of CD8 T cells in ankylosing spondylitis (dated by TCRdb to 2015 to 2018). Library construction relied on 5' RACE. The instrument was an Illumina HiSeq 2500. TCRdb trimmed the raw reads at Q25, called clones with MiXCR and kept productive beta chains. Under each unique CDR3 protein, matching rows form one entry showing the most common genes and DNA. The sample table holds about 400,000 distinct CDR3 sequences, of which around 20% were seen once. Of the sample, around 13% is held by the ten largest clones. Specimen: blood, either unsorted or a sorted T cell fraction (not recorded which). Receptors originate from a male donor with ankylosing spondylitis or in good health (not recorded which).

This clonotype showed up just a few times. The chain couples TRBV6-1 to TRBJ2-2; no firm D call. V lost 8 bases, J lost 4 bases, and 14 bases lay in between. The CDR3 consists of 14 residues. CDR1 and CDR2 from the germline V gene are MNHNS and SASEGT. CDR3: CASHLYLGTGELFF. The DNA for the CDR3 is TGTGCCAGCCACTTATACCTCGGCACCGGGGAGCTGTTTTTT.

This sequence joins TRBV12-3 or TRBV12-4 and TRBJ2-3; D assignment may be TRBD1 or TRBD2 (6 bases each). The CDR3 is made up of 17 amino acids. Trimming shortened V by 1 base and J by 4 bases, and 18 bases separated the two germline ends. The CDR3 bases are TGTGCCAGCAGTTTAGGGTTCCTCGGGGGCCCTGCAGATACGCAGTATTTT. It yields the protein CASSLGFLGGPADTQYF.

The sample holds a few counts of this clonotype. This CDR3 is CASRQQVLNTEAFF. CDR3 sequence (DNA): TGTGCCAGCAGGCAACAGGTCCTGAACACTGAAGCTTTCTTT. The rearrangement joins TRBV28 to TRBJ1-1; a possible D gene is TRBD1 (5 bases). CDR1 is MDHEN, CDR2 SYDVKM, per germline. Trimming cost V 6 bases and J 0 bases, with 11 bases left between them. This CDR3 is 14 amino acids long.

The chain combines TRBV7-2 with TRBJ2-1, with D perhaps assigned TRBD1 or TRBD2 (5 bases each). From germline, CDR1 is SGHTA and CDR2 FQGNSA. The CDR3 extends over 16 amino acids. Trimming took 0 bases from V and 6 from J, leaving 15 bases between them. CDR3 protein: CASSLALRGPLNEQFF. The CDR3 coding sequence is TGTGCCAGCAGCTTAGCGCTAAGGGGACCCCTCAATGAGCAGTTCTTC.

This clonotype was recorded a few times. The J gene is TRBJ2-2, the V gene TRBV6-1, with D uncertain. CDR3 length: 14 amino acids. V lost 7 bases to trimming and J lost 0 bases, with 9 bases between them. The V gene's germline CDR1 is MNHNS and CDR2 SASEGT. This CDR3 is CASKSGPNTGELFF. The DNA of the CDR3 is TGTGCCAGCAAGTCCGGACCGAACACCGGGGAGCTGTTTTTT.

This clonotype was found a few times. This chain uses TRBV29-1 with TRBJ2-3; D remains ambiguous. V dropped 2 bases and J dropped 6 bases, with 15 bases sitting between them. This CDR3 contains 14 residues. Germline V CDR1 and CDR2: SQVTM, ANQGSEA. This CDR3 is CSVEMYDLVDTQYF. CDR3 coding DNA: TGCAGCGTTGAAATGTATGATCTGGTGGATACGCAGTATTTT.

The rearrangement uses TRBV24-1 and TRBJ1-2, with unresolved D. The CDR3 loop spans 11 amino acids. CDR1 and CDR2 (germline): KGHDR, SFDVKD. Trimming stripped 3 bases from V and 8 bases from J, with 6 bases between. The chain's CDR3 is CATSDGGGYTF. CDR3 in DNA: TGTGCCACCAGTGATGGCGGGGGCTACACCTTC.

DNA for the CDR3: TGTGCCACCAGTGATGCCGGGCGTAGGAGCGAGCAGTACTTC. Translation: CATSDAGRRSEQYF. The chain has TRBV24-1 and TRBJ2-7, with no clear D. This CDR3 spans 14 amino acids. Trimming cost V 3 bases and J 6 bases, with 14 bases left between them. From germline, CDR1 is KGHDR and CDR2 SFDVKD.

The chain carries TRBV3-1 and TRBJ2-6; TRBD1 matches at 7 bases. J lost 0 bases, V lost 7 bases, and 9 bases had no gene match. CDR3 length equals 17 residues. The germline gives CDR1 LGHDT, CDR2 YNNKEL (reference sequence). This chain's CDR3 is CASKGALQISGANVLTF. In nucleotides, the CDR3 is TGTGCCAGCAAGGGGGCCTTACAAATCTCTGGGGCCAACGTCCTGACTTTC. The whole variable domain, remainder taken from reference TRBV3-1 and TRBJ2-6, is DTAVSQTPKYLVTQMGNDKSIKCEQNLGHDTMYWYKQDSKKFLKIMFSYNNKELIINETVPNRFSPKSPDKAHLNLHINSLELGDSAVYFCASKGALQISGANVLTFGAGSRLTVL.

This clonotype showed up just a few times. The CDR3 sequence is CSARETGGDFSQPQHF. The CDR3 nucleotides are TGCAGTGCTAGGGAGACAGGGGGCGATTTTAGTCAGCCCCAGCATTTT. This chain connects TRBV20-1 to TRBJ1-5, with 10 bases aligning to TRBD1. J gave up 6 bases and V 3 bases, and 11 bases lay outside the gene matches. Germline V lookup: CDR1 DFQATT, CDR2 SNEGSKA (reference sequence). The CDR3 extends over 16 amino acids.

The gene calls are TRBV13 and TRBJ2-3; a possible D gene is TRBD2 (6 bases). Germline lookup yields CDR1 PRHDT and CDR2 FYEKMQ (reference sequence). The CDR3 is 16 amino acids. The V and J ends lost 1 base and 6 bases respectively, with 17 bases between them. This CDR3 is CASSLVLGGAADTQYF. The DNA for the CDR3 is TGTGCCAGCAGCTTAGTATTAGGAGGGGCGGCGGATACGCAGTATTTT. The full variable domain, with the rest looked up from reference TRBV13 and TRBJ2-3, is AAGVIQSPRHLIKEKRETATLKCYPIPRHDTVYWYQQGPGQDPQFLISFYEKMQSDKGSIPDRFSAQQFSDYHSELNMSSLELGDSALYFCASSLVLGGAADTQYFGPGTRLTVL.

J is TRBJ2-5 and V is TRBV7-9; D not certain. Trimming stripped 0 bases from V and 9 bases from J, with 17 bases between. Germline CDR1 reads SEHNR; CDR2 reads FQNEAQ (reference sequence). The CDR3 is 15 amino acids. The CDR3 DNA follows: TGTGCCAGCAGCTTAGCGCCAATAAAAACGGAGCCCCAGTACTTC. Protein sequence: CASSLAPIKTEPQYF.

The rearrangement links TRBV11-2 to TRBJ2-2, with a possible D match to TRBD2 (5 bases). There are 16 residues in the CDR3. Deletions cut 7 bases from V and 0 bases from J, with 15 bases between. The germline CDR1 and CDR2 sequences are SGHAT and FQNNGV. CDR3 nucleotide sequence: TGTGCCAGCACCTTTTTCTGGCGGGCGAACACCGGGGAGCTGTTTTTT. It specifies CASTFFWRANTGELFF.

This clonotype was seen a handful of times. This chain's CDR3 is CASSLTGESDTQYF. The CDR3 DNA sequence: TGTGCCAGCAGCTTGACCGGGGAGTCAGATACGCAGTATTTT. The chain carries TRBV7-9 and TRBJ2-3; D perhaps matches TRBD2 (5 bases). V shed 3 bases and J shed 4 bases, with 11 bases lying between them. The CDR3 is 14 residues long. In germline, CDR1 is SEHNR, CDR2 FQNEAQ (reference sequence). Variable domain in full (rest from reference TRBV7-9 and TRBJ2-3): DTGVSQNPRHKITKRGQNVTFRCDPISEHNRLYWYRQTLGQGPEFLTYFQNEAQLEKSRLLSDRFSAERPKGSFSTLEIQRTEQGDSAMYLCASSLTGESDTQYFGPGTRLTVL.

The gene calls are TRBV7-9 and TRBJ2-3; D might be TRBD2 (6 bases). This CDR3 contains 13 residues. Germline CDR1 reads SEHNR; CDR2 reads FQNEAQ (reference sequence). Trimming left V 8 bases short and J 1 base short, with 10 bases between. CDR3 residues: CASAAGRTDTQYF. Written as DNA, the CDR3 is TGTGCCAGCGCGGCGGGGCGCACAGATACGCAGTATTTT.

The V gene is TRBV12-3 or TRBV12-4, the J gene TRBJ1-5; D is undetermined. This CDR3 has 18 residues. V was cut by 1 base and J by 1 base, with 17 bases left in between. The CDR3 DNA sequence: TGTGCCAGCAGTTTAGAGTTTTGGGGTCGTCAGAGCAATCAGCCCCAGCATTTT. Amino acids: CASSLEFWGRQSNQPQHF.

This clonotype was seen once. The chain links TRBV12-3 or TRBV12-4 to TRBJ2-7; D ambiguous. The CDR3 runs 13 residues. The V end was cut by 3 bases, the J end by 6 bases, with 12 bases between. The CDR3 DNA sequence: TGTGCCAGCAGTTTCGGGTGGTCCCGCGAGCAGTACTTC. Encoded protein: CASSFGWSREQYF.

This clonotype has more than one count but fewer than ten. The chain joins TRBV9 to TRBJ2-1, with 9 bases aligning to TRBD1. The V segment lost 7 bases and the J segment 5 bases; nucleotides outside the gene matches: 7. Germline loops: CDR1 SGDLS, CDR2 YYNGEE. This CDR3 region has 14 residues. CDR3 nucleotide sequence: TGTGCCAGCTCCCCGGACAGGGGAAACAATGAGCAGTTCTTC. Its translation: CASSPDRGNNEQFF.

The rearrangement uses TRBV12-3 or TRBV12-4 and TRBJ1-3; D not resolved. Trimming removed 7 bases at V and 1 base at J, with 11 bases between. This CDR3 has 14 residues. The CDR3, as DNA: TGTGCCAGCACCCTCCCGTGGTCTGGAAACACCATATATTTT. This encodes CASTLPWSGNTIYF.

In the case of this clonotype: An end of the junction differs from the germline gene, which may be a read error. The rearrangement links TRBV7-6 to TRBJ2-7, with 9 bases identical to TRBD1. CDR3 length: 15 residues. Germline CDR1 and CDR2: SGHVS and FNYEAQ. The CDR3 region is CASSSSGQGLYELYF. The CDR3 DNA follows: TGTGCCAGCAGCTCATCCGGACAGGGGCTCTACGAGCTGTACTTC.

This clonotype turned up a few times. The V call is TRBV12-3 or TRBV12-4, the J call TRBJ2-5, with a weak D call TRBD2 (6 bases). V lost 5 bases and J lost 4, with 14 bases in between. The CDR3 loop spans 14 amino acids. This CDR3 reads CASSGLGGTETQYF. The CDR3 nucleotides are TGTGCCAGCAGTGGATTGGGCGGGACAGAGACCCAGTACTTC.

The gene calls are TRBV14 and TRBJ2-1; TRBD2 matches at 7 bases. CDR1 and CDR2 from the germline V gene are SGHDN and FVKESK. The J segment lost 8 bases and the V segment lost 6 bases, leaving 7 bases of the junction unmatched. There are 13 residues in the CDR3. CDR3 region: CASSYGGGYEQFF. CDR3 nucleotides: TGTGCCAGCAGTTATGGGGGGGGATATGAGCAGTTCTTC.

V gene TRBV2 combines with J gene TRBJ2-1, with D perhaps TRBD2 (7 bases). Germline loops: CDR1 SNHLY, CDR2 FYNNEI. The germline V and J ends were trimmed by 4 bases and 6 bases, with 19 bases remaining between them. CDR3 size: 16 residues. For the CDR3, the DNA is TGTGCCAGCAGTGTGGCCCGGCGGGGGCCAGTCAATGAGCAGTTCTTC. Protein sequence: CASSVARRGPVNEQFF. Combining the CDR3 with reference TRBV2 and TRBJ2-1 gives the whole variable domain EPEVTQTPSHQVTQMGQEVILRCVPISNHLYFYWYRQILGQKVEFLVSFYNNEISEKSEIFDDQFSVERPDGSNFTLKIRSTKLEDSAMYFCASSVARRGPVNEQFFGPGTRLTVL.

This clonotype has at least ten counts. The chain is built from TRBV12-3 or TRBV12-4 and TRBJ2-7; TRBD2 agrees at 7 bases. CDR3 length: 12 residues. V shed 6 bases and J 2 bases; nucleotides not matched to a gene: 1. The CDR3 here is CASSRGAYEQYF. As DNA, the CDR3 is TGTGCCAGCAGCCGGGGGGCCTACGAGCAGTACTTC.

The chain is built from TRBV11-2 and TRBJ2-2; TRBD1 matches at 10 bases. The CDR3 contains 17 residues. V gave up 3 bases and J gave up 6 bases; unmatched junction bases: 10. Germline V gene sequence: CDR1 SGHAT, CDR2 FQNNGV. The chain's CDR3 is CASSFSSSGQGPGELFF. The CDR3 region has the DNA TGTGCCAGCAGCTTTTCTTCTTCGGGACAGGGGCCCGGGGAGCTGTTTTTT.